These 20 T cell receptor beta chains were sequenced from one sample in a study of response to subunit inactivated influenza vaccine. TCRdb reprocessed the RT-PCR reads via MiXCR and lists one record per CDR3 protein. The sample includes hundreds of thousands of distinct CDR3 sequences, about 11% of them seen just once. The same specimen was also included in a second study, on T cells expressing NK-cell markers. That paper notes: Making the TCR beta cDNA relied on 5'RACE template switching with UMIs.

Sequencing was performed on PBMCs from blood, taken on the day of vaccination. Receptor source: a man between 50 and 59 years old who received an inactivated influenza vaccine.

The chain couples TRBV2 to TRBJ2-1; no clear D gene. V lost 9 bases and J lost 5, with 11 bases in between. Germline V gene lookup returns CDR1 SNHLY and CDR2 FYNNEI. The CDR3 has 12 residues. The CDR3 sequence: CASQDGNNEQFF. In DNA, the CDR3 is TGTGCCAGTCAGGACGGAAACAATGAGCAGTTCTTC.

This rearrangement joins TRBV18 to TRBJ2-3, with D possibly TRBD2 on 5 matching bases. This CDR3 comprises 18 residues. CDR1 and CDR2 from the germline V gene are KGHSH and LQKENI. V was pared by 0 bases and J by 0 bases, with 16 bases between. The CDR3 sequence is CASSPPGKILASTDTQYF. CDR3 DNA: TGTGCCAGCTCACCACCGGGGAAGATTCTAGCTAGCACAGATACGCAGTATTTT.

This clonotype was counted between two and nine times. The V gene is TRBV27, the J gene TRBJ1-2; 9 nucleotides align to TRBD1. J lost 1 base, V lost 7 bases, and 10 bases had no gene match. This CDR3 has 16 amino acids. Germline CDR1 is MNHEY and CDR2 is SMNVEV (reference sequence). The CDR3 protein is CASTPGRDRVNYGYTF. The CDR3 DNA follows: TGTGCCAGCACCCCCGGCCGGGACAGGGTTAACTATGGCTACACCTTC.

This clonotype has only one observation. The chain is built from TRBV7-8 and TRBJ2-7, with D perhaps TRBD2 (6 bases). Germline CDR1 and CDR2: SGHVS and FQNEAQ. The V end lost 4 bases, the J end lost 4 bases, and 23 bases lay between the germline ends. CDR3 size: 17 residues. The CDR3 DNA follows: TGTGCCAGCAGCTCACACACTAGCATCGTCGAGAATTACGAGCAGTACTTC. Protein sequence: CASSSHTSIVENYEQYF.

V usage is TRBV12-3 or TRBV12-4 and J usage is TRBJ1-4; no definite D call. The V end lost 2 bases, the J end lost 8 bases, and 24 bases lay between the germline ends. The CDR3 extends over 18 amino acids. The CDR3 nucleotides are TGTGCCAGCAGTTTAATGGTTGTGCAGGCTCAGACCATGGAAAAACTGTTTTTT. Its translation: CASSLMVVQAQTMEKLFF.

With respect to this clonotype: Relative to the germline gene, one junction end is altered; a read error may explain this. The rearrangement uses TRBV12-3 or TRBV12-4 and TRBJ2-3, with 14 bases fitting TRBD2. The CDR3 extends over 18 amino acids. DNA for the CDR3: TGTACCAGCAGTTCCAGACTAGCGGGAGGGCCGAGCACAGATACGCAGTATTTT. Translation gives CTSSSRLAGGPSTDTQYF.

The rearrangement joins TRBV4-2 to TRBJ2-2, with D possibly being TRBD2 (5 bases). The length of the CDR3 is 17 residues. The germline V gene encodes CDR1 LGHNA and CDR2 YNFKEQ. V was shortened by 1 base and J by 0 bases, with 12 bases between the two germline ends. The CDR3, as DNA: TGTGCCAGCAGCCAAGGGGGAGCGTGGACGAACACCGGGGAGCTGTTTTTT. Its translation: CASSQGGAWTNTGELFF.

The sample holds many counts of this clonotype. The genes are TRBV15 and TRBJ1-5; D is perhaps TRBD1 (6 bases). Germline V gives CDR1 LNHNV, CDR2 YYDKDF (reference sequence). CDR3 length: 18 amino acids. Trimming removed 0 bases at V and 2 bases at J, with 17 bases between. In nucleotides, the CDR3 is TGTGCCACCAGCAGAGATCCGGGGGACATTGGGGGCAATCAGCCCCAGCATTTT. Its protein product is CATSRDPGDIGGNQPQHF.

This clonotype was recorded a few times. The chain uses TRBV20-1 and TRBJ1-2; a weak D match, TRBD1 (5 bases). The CDR3 is 13 residues long. Per the germline V gene, CDR1 is DFQATT and CDR2 is SNEGSKA (reference sequence). V dropped 6 bases and J dropped 12 bases, with 23 bases sitting between them. Here the CDR3 reads CSATNGSRGRNTF. The CDR3 coding sequence is TGCAGTGCGACTAACGGTTCAAGGGGTAGGAACACCTTC.

The chain uses TRBV15 and TRBJ1-2; D uncertain. The V gene lost 0 bases and the J gene lost 7 bases, with 15 bases spanning the gap. This CDR3 has 15 residues. Germline lookup yields CDR1 LNHNV and CDR2 YYDKDF (reference sequence). The DNA of the CDR3 is TGTGCCACCAGCAGAGATGCGGGGTGGTCGGGTGGCTACACCTTC. This gives the protein CATSRDAGWSGGYTF.

This clonotype appeared a few times. CDR3 bases: TGCGCCAGCAGCCACAGAACTAGCGGGGGGTCGAGCTCCTACAATGAGCAGTTCTTC. The encoded protein is CASSHRTSGGSSSYNEQFF. The chain recombines TRBV4-1 with TRBJ2-1; 12 bases are a match to TRBD2. The CDR3 spans 19 residues. The V and J ends lost 3 bases and 0 bases, in that order; junction bases with no gene match: 9. CDR1 MGHRA and CDR2 YSYEKL come from the germline V gene.

This sequence joins TRBV14 and TRBJ2-1; a weak D match, TRBD1 (7 bases). This CDR3 spans 13 amino acids. Germline values: CDR1 SGHDN, CDR2 FVKESK. Trimming took 4 bases from V and 10 from J, leaving 14 bases between them. The CDR3 bases are TGTGCCAGCAGCCCCGGAGGGGGCGTGGAGCAGTTCTTC. Translation gives CASSPGGGVEQFF.

This clonotype was observed many times. The rearrangement uses TRBV10-1 and TRBJ1-6; TRBD1 might be the D (5 bases). The CDR3 totals 13 residues. Germline V gene lookup returns CDR1 WNHNN and CDR2 SYGVQD (reference sequence). Trimming stripped 6 bases from V and 4 bases from J, with 7 bases between. The CDR3 reads CASSQGYNSPLHF. In nucleotides, the CDR3 is TGCGCCAGCAGCCAGGGATATAATTCACCCCTCCACTTT.

This chain connects TRBV7-9 to TRBJ2-5, with D possibly matching TRBD2 (6 bases). The germline V gene encodes CDR1 SEHNR and CDR2 FQNEAQ (reference sequence). The V end was cut by 2 bases, the J end by 1 base, with 14 bases between. The CDR3 is 16 residues long. CDR3 in amino acids: CASSLWAGKIQETQYF. CDR3 DNA sequence: TGTGCCAGCAGCTTATGGGCGGGGAAGATCCAAGAGACCCAGTACTTC.

The V gene is TRBV4-2, the J gene TRBJ2-3; 8 bases align to TRBD2. The germline gives CDR1 LGHNA, CDR2 YNFKEQ. The CDR3 is made up of 16 amino acids. The V and J ends lost 4 bases and 1 base, in that order; junction bases with no gene match: 7. The CDR3 coding sequence is TGTGCCAGCAGCCCGAACCCAGCGGGGGGCACAGATACGCAGTATTTT. Encoded protein: CASSPNPAGGTDTQYF.

The chain recombines TRBV20-1 with TRBJ2-4; TRBD2 aligns across 7 bases. Germline-derived CDR1 and CDR2 are DFQATT and SNEGSKA (reference sequence). CDR3 length: 14 residues. The CDR3 coding sequence is TGCAGGGCCCGCCCGGCGGGAGACCGTGGCATTCAGTACTTC. This gives the protein CRARPAGDRGIQYF.

The rearrangement links TRBV4-1 to TRBJ1-1, with TRBD1 identical over 10 bases. CDR1 is MGHRA, CDR2 YSYEKL, per germline. The CDR3 runs to 17 residues. V gave up 0 bases and J gave up 0 bases; unmatched junction bases: 4. This CDR3 is CASSQDWDRGLNTEAFF. CDR3 bases: TGCGCCAGCAGCCAAGATTGGGACAGGGGTTTGAACACTGAAGCTTTCTTT.

The gene calls are TRBV19 and TRBJ2-1; D possibly corresponds to TRBD1 (7 bases). This CDR3 contains 15 residues. Trimming left V 1 base short and J 7 bases short, with 14 bases between. Germline CDR1 reads LNHDA; CDR2 reads SQIVND (reference sequence). This CDR3 is CASSIGQGGRNEQFF. The CDR3 coding sequence is TGTGCCAGTAGTATAGGCCAGGGGGGTAGAAATGAGCAGTTCTTC.

A few counts support this clonotype. The rearrangement links TRBV11-2 to TRBJ1-1, with D possibly TRBD1 on 6 matching bases. V was trimmed by 2 bases and J by 2 bases, leaving 36 bases between them. This CDR3 has 23 residues. Per the germline V gene, CDR1 is SGHAT and CDR2 is FQNNGV. The CDR3 spells CASSLIEVLGRGLSRARNTEAFF. DNA for the CDR3: TGTGCCAGCAGCTTAATCGAAGTTTTGGGAAGGGGGTTAAGCAGGGCAAGAAACACTGAAGCTTTCTTT.

The chain is built from TRBV4-2 and TRBJ2-7; D is undetermined. V was clipped by 0 bases and J by 1 base, with 16 bases between them. This CDR3 comprises 17 residues. CDR1 LGHNA and CDR2 YNFKEQ come from the germline V gene. The CDR3 DNA reads as TGTGCCAGCAGCCAAGAAGCGTTTGGTACAGAGTCCTACGAGCAGTACTTC. This sequence encodes CASSQEAFGTESYEQYF.